This T cell receptor beta chain was sequenced during a study of blood T cell repertoires in COVID-19. Study at large: Spain, Italy and the United States supplied samples that represented acute and convalescent COVID-19. PBMCs, B-cell-depleted T cells, or T cells were the source of the cDNA or gDNA that made up the material.

Germline assignment: CDR1 SGHNT and CDR2 YYREEE (reference sequence). The CDR3 sequence is 15 residues long. Between the trimmed V and J ends, which lost 1 base and 0 bases, there was a span of 10 bases. In the source study's methods: Amplifying reference gene primers gave estimates of nucleated cell counts. Method: immunoSEQ multiplex PCR; TCRdb's copy keeps in-frame clones and lacks some. The V and J calls and the clone size are those of that table, but D and trimming were determined from the DNA. This table has 25,000 or so clones, roughly four fifths appearing once. The sequence derives from a human donor in a cohort sampled during active COVID-19. Sequenced: peripheral blood. The rearrangement uses TRBV5-4 and TRBJ1-1; no clear D. CDR3 sequence: CASSLNGDMNTEAFF. The CDR3 bases are TGTGCCAGCAGCTTGAATGGAGATATGAACACTGAAGCTTTCTTT.